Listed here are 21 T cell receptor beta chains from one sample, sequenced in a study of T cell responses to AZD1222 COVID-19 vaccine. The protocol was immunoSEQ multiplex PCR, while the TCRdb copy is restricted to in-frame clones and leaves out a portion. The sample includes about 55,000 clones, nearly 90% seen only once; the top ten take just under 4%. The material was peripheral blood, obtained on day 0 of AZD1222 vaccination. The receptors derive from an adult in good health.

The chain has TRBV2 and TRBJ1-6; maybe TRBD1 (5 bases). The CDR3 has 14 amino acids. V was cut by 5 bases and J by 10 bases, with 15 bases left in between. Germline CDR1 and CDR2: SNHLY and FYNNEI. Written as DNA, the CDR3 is TGTGCCAGCAGTCGGACACGGACGGAGTCACCCCTCCACTTT. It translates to CASSRTRTESPLHF.

CDR3 nucleotides: TGCGCCAGCAGCCAAGGACAGAGGGAAGGGCCCCAGCATTTT. This encodes CASSQGQREGPQHF. The chain uses TRBV4-1 and TRBJ1-5; a weak D match, TRBD1 (5 bases). Germline CDR1 is MGHRA and CDR2 is YSYEKL. The CDR3 spans 14 residues. Trimming removed 1 base at V and 9 bases at J, with 13 bases between.

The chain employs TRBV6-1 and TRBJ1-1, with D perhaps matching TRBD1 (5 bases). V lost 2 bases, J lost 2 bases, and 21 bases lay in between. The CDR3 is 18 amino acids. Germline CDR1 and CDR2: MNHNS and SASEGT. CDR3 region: CASSEWWDPRGINTEAFF. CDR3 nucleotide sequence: TGTGCCAGCAGTGAATGGTGGGACCCACGAGGAATTAACACTGAAGCTTTCTTT.

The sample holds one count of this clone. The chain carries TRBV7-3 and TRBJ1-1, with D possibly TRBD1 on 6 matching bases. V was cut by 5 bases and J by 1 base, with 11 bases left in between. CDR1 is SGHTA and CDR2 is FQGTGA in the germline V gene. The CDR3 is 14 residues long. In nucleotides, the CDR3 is TGTGCCAGCAGCCTAGGGGGGACGAACACTGAAGCTTTCTTT. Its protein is CASSLGGTNTEAFF.

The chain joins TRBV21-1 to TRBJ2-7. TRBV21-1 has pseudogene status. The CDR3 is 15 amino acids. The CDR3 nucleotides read TGTGCCAGCCGTAGGAAGAAATCAAGCTCCTACGAGCAGTACTTC. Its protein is CASRRKKSSSYEQYF.

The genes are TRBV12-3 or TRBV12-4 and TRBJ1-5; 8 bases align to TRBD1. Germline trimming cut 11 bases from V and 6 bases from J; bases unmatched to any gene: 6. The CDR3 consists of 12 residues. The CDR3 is CASSGGSQPQHF. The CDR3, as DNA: TGTGCCTCCTCAGGGGGCAGTCAGCCCCAGCATTTT.

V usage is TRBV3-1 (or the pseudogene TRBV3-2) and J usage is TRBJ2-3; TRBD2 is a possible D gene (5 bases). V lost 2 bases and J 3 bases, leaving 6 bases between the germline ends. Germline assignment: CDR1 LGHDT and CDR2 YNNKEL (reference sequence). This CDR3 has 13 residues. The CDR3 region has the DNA TGTGCCAGCAGCCAACGGGGTACAGATACGCAGTATTTT. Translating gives CASSQRGTDTQYF.

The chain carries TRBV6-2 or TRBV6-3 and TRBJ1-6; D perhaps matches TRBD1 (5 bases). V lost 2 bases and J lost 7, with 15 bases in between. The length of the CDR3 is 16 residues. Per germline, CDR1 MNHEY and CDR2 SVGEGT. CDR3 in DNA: TGTGCCAGCAGTTACCAGCCGGGACGGGAAAATTCACCCCTCCACTTT. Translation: CASSYQPGRENSPLHF.

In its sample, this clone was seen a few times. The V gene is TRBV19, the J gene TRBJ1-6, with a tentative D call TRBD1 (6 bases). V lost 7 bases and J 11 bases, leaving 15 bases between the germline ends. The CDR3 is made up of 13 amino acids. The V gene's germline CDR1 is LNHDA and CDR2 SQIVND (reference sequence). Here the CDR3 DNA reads TGTGCCAGTAACTCGATACAGGGTACACCCCTCCACTTT. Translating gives CASNSIQGTPLHF.

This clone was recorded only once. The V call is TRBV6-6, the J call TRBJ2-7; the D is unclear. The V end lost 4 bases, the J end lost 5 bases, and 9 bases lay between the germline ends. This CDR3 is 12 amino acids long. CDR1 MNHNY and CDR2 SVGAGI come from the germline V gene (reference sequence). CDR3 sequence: CASSSQSHEQYF. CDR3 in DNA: TGTGCCAGCAGTTCCCAGAGCCACGAGCAGTACTTC.

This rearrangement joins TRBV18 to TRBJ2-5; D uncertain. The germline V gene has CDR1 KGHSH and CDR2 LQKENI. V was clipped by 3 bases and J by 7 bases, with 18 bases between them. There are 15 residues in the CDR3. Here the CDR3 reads CASSPPHRATGTQYF. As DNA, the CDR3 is TGTGCCAGCTCACCCCCCCACAGAGCCACGGGGACCCAGTACTTC.

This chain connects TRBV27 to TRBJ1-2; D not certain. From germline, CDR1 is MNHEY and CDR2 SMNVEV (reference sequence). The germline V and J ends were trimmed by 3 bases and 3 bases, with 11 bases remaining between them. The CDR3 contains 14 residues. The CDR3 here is CASSLNGADYGYTF. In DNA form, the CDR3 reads TGTGCCAGCAGTTTGAATGGTGCTGACTATGGCTACACCTTC.

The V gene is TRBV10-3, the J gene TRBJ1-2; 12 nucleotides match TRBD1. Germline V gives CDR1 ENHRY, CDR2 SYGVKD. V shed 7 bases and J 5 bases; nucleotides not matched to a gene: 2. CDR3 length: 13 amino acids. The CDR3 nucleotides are TGTGCCATCAAGGGACAGGGGGCTTATGGCTACACCTTC. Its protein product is CAIKGQGAYGYTF.

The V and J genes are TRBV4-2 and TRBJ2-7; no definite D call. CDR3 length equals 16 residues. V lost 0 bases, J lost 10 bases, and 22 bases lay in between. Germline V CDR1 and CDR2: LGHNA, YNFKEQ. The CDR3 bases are TGTGCCAGCAGCCAAGAGTCCATGACGGTCCCCTCGCGACAGTACTTC. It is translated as CASSQESMTVPSRQYF.

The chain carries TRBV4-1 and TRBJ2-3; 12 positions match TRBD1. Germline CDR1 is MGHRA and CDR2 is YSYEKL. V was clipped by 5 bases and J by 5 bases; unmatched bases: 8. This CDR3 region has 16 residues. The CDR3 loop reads CASSTWDRGQEDTQYF. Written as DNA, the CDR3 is TGCGCCAGCAGCACCTGGGACAGGGGGCAAGAAGATACGCAGTATTTT.

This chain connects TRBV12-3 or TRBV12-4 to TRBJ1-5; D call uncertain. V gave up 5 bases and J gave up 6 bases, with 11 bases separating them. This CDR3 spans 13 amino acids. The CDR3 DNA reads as TGTGCCAGCAGTCCAATCGGAAGTCAGCCCCAGCATTTT. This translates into CASSPIGSQPQHF.

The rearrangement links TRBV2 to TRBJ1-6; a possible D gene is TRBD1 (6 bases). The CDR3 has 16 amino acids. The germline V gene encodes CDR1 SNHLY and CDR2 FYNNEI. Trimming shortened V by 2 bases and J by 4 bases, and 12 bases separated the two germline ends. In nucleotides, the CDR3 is TGTGCCAGCAGTGAAAGGGGGGTGGGATATAATTCACCCCTCCACTTT. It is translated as CASSERGVGYNSPLHF.

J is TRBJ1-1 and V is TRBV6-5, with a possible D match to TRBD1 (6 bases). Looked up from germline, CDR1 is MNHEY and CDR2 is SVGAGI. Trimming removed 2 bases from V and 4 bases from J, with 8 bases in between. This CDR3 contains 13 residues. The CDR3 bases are TGTGCCAGCAGTTACGACAGGACCACTGAAGCTTTCTTT. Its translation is CASSYDRTTEAFF.

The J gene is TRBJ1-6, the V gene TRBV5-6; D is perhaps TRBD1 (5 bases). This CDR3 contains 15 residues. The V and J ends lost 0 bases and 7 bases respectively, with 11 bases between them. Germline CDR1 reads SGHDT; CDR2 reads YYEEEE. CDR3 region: CASSLGQTLNSPLHF. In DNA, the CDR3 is TGTGCCAGCAGCTTGGGACAGACCTTGAATTCACCCCTCCACTTT.

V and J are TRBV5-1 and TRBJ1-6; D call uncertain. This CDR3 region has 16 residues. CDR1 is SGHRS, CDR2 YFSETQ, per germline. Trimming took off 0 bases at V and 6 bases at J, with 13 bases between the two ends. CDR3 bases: TGCGCCAGCAGCTTGGCTAGCGAGCGAATTAATTCACCCCTCCACTTT. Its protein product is CASSLASERINSPLHF.

CDR3 sequence (DNA): TGTGCCAGCAGGAGTCCAGTAGGCACCGGGGAGCTGTTTTTT. This translates into CASRSPVGTGELFF. J is TRBJ2-2 and V is TRBV27; D call uncertain. The CDR3 is made up of 14 amino acids. Deletions cut 6 bases from V and 4 bases from J, with 12 bases between. The germline V gene encodes CDR1 MNHEY and CDR2 SMNVEV (reference sequence).